This paragraph reports one T cell receptor beta chain. The antigen remains undetermined. Possible read error: a much larger clone is one base away. This sample was taken from a study of T cells in Graves' hyperthyroidism and ophthalmopathy. On the study more broadly: Peripheral blood was obtained at initial diagnosis, preceding any treatment. Study outcomes and limitations: The blood repertoire included most of the expanded thyroid clonotypes above 0.001.

Disease lasting under 3 months, a NOSPECS grade of at least 4, and a Clinical Activity Score of at least 3 were features of the ophthalmopathy patients. The PBMCs studied were ones that came from about 10 ml fresh peripheral blood. There are 14 residues in the CDR3. The germline CDR1 and CDR2 sequences are MNHEY and SMNVEV (reference sequence). The TCR beta CDR3 regions underwent amplification using RNA transcripts as the source. HTBI primers were employed in a first-round RT-PCR of the TCR CDR3. TCRdb itself ran the multiplex PCR reads through MiXCR, one entry per CDR3 protein. In the table there are roughly 600,000 distinct CDR3 sequences, more than 12% of which are singletons.

The receptor was isolated from a woman aged 50 to 60 with Graves' ophthalmopathy. The V gene is TRBV27, the J gene TRBJ1-1, with 10 bases fitting TRBD1. Sample: blood. The CDR3 DNA reads TGTGTCAGCAGTCGACAGGGGGCTGGTACTGAAGCTTTCTTT. Translating gives CVSSRQGAGTEAFF.